The rows below give T cell receptor beta chains drawn from one sample of a study of T cell responses to AZD1222 COVID-19 vaccine. Clones were read by immunoSEQ multiplex PCR, and TCRdb kept only the in-frame ones, dropping some. This table holds approximately 100,000 clones, about nine tenths found once. The source material was peripheral blood, sampled on day 0 of AZD1222 vaccination. All receptors derive from an adult in good health. The CDR3 runs from the conserved cysteine through the conserved F or W. The D gene is left open where the match is weak. Expanded clones get a size class; other rows say once, few or many, or leave the size out.

V gene: TRBV5-1; D gene: TRBD2; J gene: TRBJ2-7; clone size: once; CDR3 protein: CASSLSGGAYEQYF; CDR3 DNA: TGCGCCAGCAGCTTGAGCGGGGGAGCCTACGAGCAGTACTTC
V gene: TRBV7-9; D gene: NA; J gene: TRBJ1-6; clone size: NA; CDR3 protein: CASSPMGQGNSPLHF; CDR3 DNA: TGTGCCAGCAGTCCAATGGGGCAGGGAAATTCACCCCTCCACTTT
V gene: TRBV5-1; D gene: NA; J gene: TRBJ1-5; clone size: NA; CDR3 protein: CASSPLPSTNQPQHF; CDR3 DNA: TGCGCCAGCAGCCCCCTACCCTCCACAAATCAGCCCCAGCATTTT
V gene: TRBV4-1; D gene: TRBD1; J gene: TRBJ1-5; clone size: NA; CDR3 protein: CASSQAGTGGHQPQHF; CDR3 DNA: TGCGCCAGCAGCCAAGCCGGGACAGGGGGCCATCAGCCCCAGCATTTT
V gene: TRBV11-2; D gene: NA; J gene: TRBJ1-2; clone size: NA; CDR3 protein: CASSSGRSHGYTF; CDR3 DNA: TGTGCCAGCAGCTCTGGACGAAGTCATGGCTACACCTTC
V gene: TRBV2; D gene: TRBD2; J gene: TRBJ2-7; clone size: NA; CDR3 protein: CASSGSGTSSYEQYF; CDR3 DNA: TGTGCCAGCAGTGGAAGTGGGACTAGCTCCTACGAGCAGTACTTC
V gene: TRBV11-2; D gene: TRBD1; J gene: TRBJ1-2; clone size: NA; CDR3 protein: CASSNPRQGARGYTF; CDR3 DNA: TGTGCCAGCAGCAATCCCAGACAGGGGGCTCGGGGCTACACCTTC
V gene: TRBV4-1; D gene: TRBD1; J gene: TRBJ2-3; clone size: NA; CDR3 protein: CASSQEHRGRGDTQYF; CDR3 DNA: TGCGCCAGCAGCCAGGAACACAGGGGTAGGGGAGATACGCAGTATTTT
V gene: TRBV7-2; D gene: TRBD1; J gene: TRBJ2-6; clone size: once; CDR3 protein: CASSPPGTGFPSVLTF; CDR3 DNA: TGTGCCAGCAGCCCCCCTGGGACAGGGTTCCCTAGCGTCCTGACTTTC
V gene: TRBV19; D gene: NA; J gene: TRBJ1-2; clone size: NA; CDR3 protein: CASSSSGTNYGYTF; CDR3 DNA: TGTGCCAGTAGTAGCTCCGGGACAAACTATGGCTACACCTTC
V gene: TRBV19; D gene: NA; J gene: TRBJ2-5; clone size: NA; CDR3 protein: CASSRGIEETQYF; CDR3 DNA: TGTGCCAGTAGTAGGGGGATAGAAGAGACCCAGTACTTC
V gene: TRBV3-1/TRBV3-2; D gene: NA; J gene: TRBJ2-7; clone size: NA; CDR3 protein: CASSQARPPEQYF; CDR3 DNA: TGTGCCAGCAGCCAAGCCAGGCCCCCCGAGCAGTACTTC
V gene: TRBV28; D gene: NA; J gene: TRBJ1-6; clone size: NA; CDR3 protein: CASRSQGLGNSPLHF; CDR3 DNA: TGTGCCAGCAGGTCTCAGGGTTTAGGAAATTCACCCCTCCACTTT
V gene: TRBV5-1; D gene: NA; J gene: TRBJ2-7; clone size: NA; CDR3 protein: CASSSNPGNSYEQYF; CDR3 DNA: TGCGCCAGCAGCTCGAACCCCGGGAATTCGTACGAGCAGTACTTC
V gene: TRBV11-2; D gene: TRBD1; J gene: TRBJ2-7; clone size: once; CDR3 protein: CASSLGTGKAAYEQYF; CDR3 DNA: TGTGCCAGCAGCTTAGGGACAGGGAAAGCGGCCTACGAGCAGTACTTC
V gene: TRBV7-9; D gene: NA; J gene: TRBJ2-2; clone size: NA; CDR3 protein: CASSPPGHADTGELFF; CDR3 DNA: TGTGCCAGCAGCCCCCCGGGACACGCTGACACCGGGGAGCTGTTTTTT
V gene: TRBV28; D gene: NA; J gene: TRBJ1-5; clone size: few; CDR3 protein: CASSSGNQPQHF; CDR3 DNA: TGTGCCAGCAGTTCAGGGAACCAGCCCCAGCATTTT
V gene: TRBV10-2; D gene: TRBD1; J gene: TRBJ1-5; clone size: NA; CDR3 protein: CASSESPGTGAWLRQPQHF; CDR3 DNA: TGCGCCAGCAGTGAGTCCCCTGGGACAGGGGCCTGGTTAAGGCAGCCCCAGCATTTT
V gene: TRBV6-1; D gene: NA; J gene: TRBJ1-2; clone size: NA; CDR3 protein: CASSESWGEANYGYTF; CDR3 DNA: TGTGCCAGCAGTGAATCTTGGGGGGAAGCTAACTATGGCTACACCTTC
V gene: TRBV3-1/TRBV3-2; D gene: NA; J gene: TRBJ2-5; clone size: NA; CDR3 protein: CASGNPGVGETQYF; CDR3 DNA: TGTGCCAGCGGGAACCCAGGAGTGGGGGAGACCCAGTACTTC